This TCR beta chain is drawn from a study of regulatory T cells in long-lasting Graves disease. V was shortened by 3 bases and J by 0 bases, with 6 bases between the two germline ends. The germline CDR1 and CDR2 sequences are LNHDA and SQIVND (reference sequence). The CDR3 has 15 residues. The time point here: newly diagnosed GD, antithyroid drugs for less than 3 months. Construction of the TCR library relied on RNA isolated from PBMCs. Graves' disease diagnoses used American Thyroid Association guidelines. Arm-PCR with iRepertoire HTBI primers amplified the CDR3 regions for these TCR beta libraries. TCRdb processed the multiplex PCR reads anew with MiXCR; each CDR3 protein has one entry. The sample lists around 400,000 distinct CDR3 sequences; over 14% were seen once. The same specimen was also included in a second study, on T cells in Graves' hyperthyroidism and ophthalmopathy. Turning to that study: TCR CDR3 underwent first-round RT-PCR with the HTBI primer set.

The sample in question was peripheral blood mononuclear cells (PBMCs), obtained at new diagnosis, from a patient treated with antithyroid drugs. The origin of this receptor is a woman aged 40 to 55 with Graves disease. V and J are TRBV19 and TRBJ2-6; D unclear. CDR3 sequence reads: CASSIFHSGANVLTF. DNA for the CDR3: TGTGCCAGTAGTATTTTTCACTCTGGGGCCAACGTCCTGACTTTC.